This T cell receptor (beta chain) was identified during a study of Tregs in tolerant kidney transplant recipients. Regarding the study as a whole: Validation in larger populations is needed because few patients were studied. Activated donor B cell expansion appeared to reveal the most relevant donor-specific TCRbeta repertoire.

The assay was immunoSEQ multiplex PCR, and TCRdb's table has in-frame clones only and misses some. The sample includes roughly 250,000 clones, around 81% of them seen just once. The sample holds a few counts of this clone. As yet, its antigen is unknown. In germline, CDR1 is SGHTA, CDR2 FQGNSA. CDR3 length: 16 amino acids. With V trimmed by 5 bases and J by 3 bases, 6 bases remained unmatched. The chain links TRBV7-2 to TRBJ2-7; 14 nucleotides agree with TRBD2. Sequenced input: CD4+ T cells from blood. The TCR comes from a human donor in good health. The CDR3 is CASSRTGTSGSYEQYF. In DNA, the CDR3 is TGTGCCAGCAGCCGCACCGGGACTAGCGGGAGCTACGAGCAGTACTTC.